This TCR beta chain is from a study of naive and memory T cell subsets. After CD4 positive bead selection, the CD4-negative fraction gave CD8 T cells. Cells stained for CD3, CD4, CD8, CD45RA and CD27 were sorted into four subsets. Study-level findings and limits: Findings for naive and memory subsets could not be checked against ground truth.

An equimolar mix of two oligonucleotides served as the beta constant-region primer for TRBC1 and TRBC2. Four rounds of PCR amplified the ligated cDNA using nested alpha and beta constant-region primers plus SP2. One entry per CDR3 protein results from TCRdb running MiXCR on the UMI-ligation and nested PCR reads. In the table there are tens of thousands of distinct CDR3 sequences, approximately 14% of which are singletons. This clonotype appeared many times. Its antigen is not identified. The CDR3 contains 14 residues. The J segment lost 6 bases and the V segment lost 1 base, leaving 6 bases of the junction unmatched. Germline loops: CDR1 DFQATT, CDR2 SNEGSKA (reference sequence).

V and J are TRBV20-1 and TRBJ2-7; 10 bases agree with TRBD2. The TCR sequence derives from a human donor in good health. Input material: central memory CD4+ T cells from blood. The CDR3 protein is CSARAASGSIEQYF. CDR3 coding DNA: TGCAGTGCTAGAGCGGCTAGCGGGAGCATCGAGCAGTACTTC.